The rows below give T cell receptor beta chains drawn from one sample of a study of T cells in Graves' hyperthyroidism and ophthalmopathy. MiXCR, applied by TCRdb to the multiplex PCR reads, yields one record per CDR3 protein. The data show about 640,000 distinct CDR3 sequences, with less than 25% seen just once and 34% held by the top ten. Sequencing was carried out using blood. The receptors stem from a man younger than 40 with Graves' ophthalmopathy. CDR3s include the opening cysteine and the closing phenylalanine or tryptophan. A D gene is named only where the DNA matches it firmly. Clone size is given for some rows only: seen once, a few or many times, or a class if the clone is expanded.

d_gene	v_gene	abundance	j_gene	CDR3nt	CDR3aa
.	TRBV28	many	TRBJ2-1	TGTGCCAGCAGGACTACCGGGGAGGTGTACTACAATGAGCAGTTCTTC	CASRTTGEVYYNEQFF
.	TRBV19	.	TRBJ2-3	TGTGCCAGTAGTATTGACTTCCCAGATACGCAGTATTTT	CASSIDFPDTQYF
TRBD2	TRBV28	many	TRBJ2-7	TGTGCCAGCAGTCTAGCGGGGAGCTCCTACGAGCAGTACTTC	CASSLAGSSYEQYF
.	TRBV5-1	many	TRBJ2-7	TGCGCCAGCAGCCCGCCAGAGCAGTACTTC	CASSPPEQYF
.	TRBV12-3/TRBV12-4	many	TRBJ2-2	TGTGCCAGCAGCACAGGGTGGGGCGGGGAGCTGTTTTTT	CASSTGWGGELFF
.	TRBV7-9	many	TRBJ2-6	TGTGCCAGCAGCGTGCCGCCTGGGGCCAACGTCCTGACTTTC	CASSVPPGANVLTF
.	TRBV3-1	few	TRBJ2-5	TGTGCCAGCAGCTCAAGAGGGGGGGACGGTAAAGGGGAGACCCAGTACTTC	CASSSRGGDGKGETQYF
.	TRBV20-1	.	TRBJ2-1	TGCAGTGCTGGCGAGAGAGAGCAGTTCTTC	CSAGEREQFF
TRBD2	TRBV2	many	TRBJ2-7	TGTGCCAGCAGGGGACTAGTCTACGAGCAGTACTTC	CASRGLVYEQYF
.	TRBV4-3	.	TRBJ2-1	TGCGCCAGCAGCCAAGATCCGGTCTACAATGAGCAGTTCTTC	CASSQDPVYNEQFF
.	TRBV29-1	.	TRBJ1-3	TGCAGCGTTGGACTATCTGGAAACACCATATATTTT	CSVGLSGNTIYF
TRBD1	TRBV27	.	TRBJ2-7	TGTGCCACTCGGGACAGGGTCGACGAGCAGTACTTC	CATRDRVDEQYF
.	TRBV5-1	many	TRBJ2-1	TGCGCCAGCAGCTTTGGTGGTGAGTGGGATGAGCAGTTCTTC	CASSFGGEWDEQFF
TRBD1	TRBV5-1	.	TRBJ2-7	TGCGCCAGCAGGTGGGACAGCTCATACGAGCAGTACTTC	CASRWDSSYEQYF
.	TRBV6-1	many	TRBJ1-2	TGTGCCAGCAGGCTGACGTCAGGCCCCTATGGCTACACCTTC	CASRLTSGPYGYTF
TRBD1	TRBV6-5	.	TRBJ1-6	TGTGCCAGCAGTTTTTCACAGGGGAGTTCACCCCTCCACTTT	CASSFSQGSSPLHF
.	TRBV28	many	TRBJ1-5	TGTGCCAGCAGTTCTCTTAGGAGGGGGGGCAATCAGCCCCAGCATTTT	CASSSLRRGGNQPQHF
TRBD1	TRBV6-1	.	TRBJ2-5	TGTGCCAGCAGTGAGGGTGTTGGGACAGCTCAAGAGACCCAGTACTTC	CASSEGVGTAQETQYF
.	TRBV11-1	many	TRBJ2-7	TGTGCCAGCAGTCGGACCCTGGTGGGTACCTACGAGCAGTACTTC	CASSRTLVGTYEQYF
.	TRBV28	many	TRBJ1-1	TGTGCCAGCAGTTTTGGACAAAAGAACACTGAAGCTTTCTTT	CASSFGQKNTEAFF
TRBD1	TRBV6-1	many	TRBJ2-5	TGTGCCAGCAGACCTTCAGGGGGCCGGCAGACCCAGTACTTC	CASRPSGGRQTQYF
.	TRBV12-3/TRBV12-4	.	TRBJ2-1	TGTGCCAGCAGTTTATGGGTCTCCTACAATGAGCAGTTCTTC	CASSLWVSYNEQFF
.	TRBV20-1	.	TRBJ2-1	TGCAGTGCTAGAGCTTCAAAAGACGAGAGCTCCTACAATGAGCAGTTCTTC	CSARASKDESSYNEQFF
TRBD1	TRBV12-3/TRBV12-4	.	TRBJ1-5	TGTGCCAGCAGTTTTAGGGGACAGAGCAATCAGCCCCAGCATTTT	CASSFRGQSNQPQHF
.	TRBV12-3/TRBV12-4	.	TRBJ1-5	TGTGCCAGCAGTTTAACAGGGTATACCAATCAGCCCCAGCATTTT	CASSLTGYTNQPQHF
.	TRBV7-2	many	TRBJ1-5	TGTGCCAGCAGCTTATGGGGAGGGGACAATCAGCCCCAGCATTTT	CASSLWGGDNQPQHF
.	TRBV18	many	TRBJ2-3	TGTGCCAGCTCACCGTTGCAGGGGTCGGATACGCAGTATTTT	CASSPLQGSDTQYF
.	TRBV20-1	few	TRBJ2-7	TGCAGTGCTATAGACATAACCCCCTACGAGCAGTACTTC	CSAIDITPYEQYF
TRBD2	TRBV3-1	many	TRBJ2-7	TGTGCCAGCAGCCCCTTGCGGACTAGCCGATCCTACGAGCAGTACTTC	CASSPLRTSRSYEQYF
TRBD2	TRBV27	few	TRBJ2-1	TGTGCCAGCAGTTTATCGTCGGGACTAGCGGGAGTTAGGTACAATGAGCAGTTCTTC	CASSLSSGLAGVRYNEQFF
.	TRBV3-1	few	TRBJ2-1	TGTGCCAGCAGCCAAGGGGGAACTCTTAATTACAATGAGCAGTTCTTC	CASSQGGTLNYNEQFF
TRBD1	TRBV5-6	.	TRBJ1-4	TGTGCCAGCAGCTTGGCAGGGACAGGGAAACAAGAACTGTTTTTT	CASSLAGTGKQELFF
TRBD1	TRBV3-1	.	TRBJ1-3	TGTGCCAGCAGCCACGGACAGGGATCGTCTGGAAACACCATATATTTT	CASSHGQGSSGNTIYF
TRBD2	TRBV24-1	.	TRBJ2-2	TGTGCCACCAGTGACCCTGCTAGCGGGAGTGAAGAAACCGGGGAGCTGTTTTTT	CATSDPASGSEETGELFF
.	TRBV27	few	TRBJ2-6	TGTGCCAGCAGTTTCGAAGGGTACGGGGCCAACGTCCTGACTTTC	CASSFEGYGANVLTF
TRBD1	TRBV28	few	TRBJ2-5	TGTGCCAGCAGTTTGGGGGGCAGGGGGCGCGGGGAGACCCAGTACTTC	CASSLGGRGRGETQYF
.	TRBV13	.	TRBJ2-7	TGTGCCAGCAGCTTAAAGCCCCCGACTAGGAGGAGCTCCTACGAGCAGTACTTC	CASSLKPPTRRSSYEQYF
.	TRBV10-3	.	TRBJ2-1	TGTGCCATCAGAGACGGTAGGACCTCCTACAATGAGCAGTTCTTC	CAIRDGRTSYNEQFF
TRBD2	TRBV20-1	.	TRBJ2-1	TGCAGTGCTACACTTAGCGGGAGGCACGATGAGCAGTTCTTC	CSATLSGRHDEQFF
.	TRBV24-1	few	TRBJ2-1	TGTGCCACCAGTGGGTCGACAGGATACCTTGGCAATGAGCAGTTCTTC	CATSGSTGYLGNEQFF
.	TRBV6-2/TRBV6-3	few	TRBJ2-7	TGTGCCAGCAGTTATGGTGAAGAGCAGTACTTC	CASSYGEEQYF
TRBD1	TRBV29-1	many	TRBJ1-2	TGCAGCGTTGGGGACAGGGGGGACTATGGCTACACCTTC	CSVGDRGDYGYTF
TRBD2	TRBV12-3/TRBV12-4	.	TRBJ2-7	TGTGCCAGCAGTTTACCGGGAGGGGGGAGGGACGAGCAGTACTTC	CASSLPGGGRDEQYF
.	TRBV7-8	many	TRBJ2-1	TGTGCCAGCAGCTTATTTACCGGCATCGTCTACAATGAGCAGTTCTTC	CASSLFTGIVYNEQFF
.	TRBV12-3/TRBV12-4	few	TRBJ2-2	TGTGCCAGCAGTGCCCAGGGCGGGGAGCTGTTTTTT	CASSAQGGELFF
TRBD2	TRBV20-1	many	TRBJ2-7	TGCAGTGCTACCGTAGCGGGGGTCTCCTACGAGCAGTACTTC	CSATVAGVSYEQYF
.	TRBV6-5	.	TRBJ2-2	TGTGCCAGCAGTTACTCCCGGGCCAACACCGGGGAGCTGATTTTT	CASSYSRANTGELIF
.	TRBV20-1	few	TRBJ2-7	TGCAGTGCTCCCCCTCCGGGAACCACCTACGAGCAGTACTTC	CSAPPPGTTYEQYF
TRBD1	TRBV6-2/TRBV6-3	many	TRBJ1-5	TGTGCCAGCAGAAGACAGGGCTATAGCAATCAGCCCCAGCATTTT	CASRRQGYSNQPQHF
.	TRBV30	.	TRBJ2-7	TGTGCCTGGAGTCGGGGCATCCCAGATTACGAGCAGTACTTC	CAWSRGIPDYEQYF
.	TRBV11-2	many	TRBJ2-7	TGTGCCAGCAGCCCAGGGTATGCCTACGAGCAGTACTTC	CASSPGYAYEQYF
.	TRBV5-6	few	TRBJ2-7	TGTGCCAGCATGGATAGCCTCCAAGCCTACGAGCAGTACTTC	CASMDSLQAYEQYF
.	TRBV2	many	TRBJ1-1	TGTGCCAGCAAACCGGACGGACGTTTTATTGAAGCTTTCTTT	CASKPDGRFIEAFF
.	TRBV11-1	many	TRBJ2-7	TGTGCCAGCAGCTTACCCGGGACAACCACCTACGAGCAGTACTTC	CASSLPGTTTYEQYF
.	TRBV27	.	TRBJ1-6	TGTGCCAGCAGTTTAAGGGAAGGGCATAATTCACCCCTCCACTTT	CASSLREGHNSPLHF
TRBD2	TRBV2	many	TRBJ2-7	TGTGCCAGCCAAGCGGGGAACCCCTACGAGCAGTACTTC	CASQAGNPYEQYF
.	TRBV6-1	many	TRBJ1-5	TGTGCCAGCAGTGAGAGGGGCAATCAGCCCCAGCATTTT	CASSERGNQPQHF